The T cell receptor beta chain described here comes from a study of regulatory T cells in long-lasting Graves disease. The sample holds many counts of this clonotype. CDR1 and CDR2 from the germline V gene are MDHEN and SYDVKM. The CDR3 is made up of 14 amino acids. The ends lost 3 bases at V and 7 bases at J; junction bases unmatched: 8. Specified time point: newly diagnosed GD, antithyroid drugs for less than 3 months. PBMC-derived RNA was used for the TCR library. The authors built TCR beta libraries using iRepertoire HTBI primers and Arm-PCR of CDR3 regions. TCRdb processed the multiplex PCR reads anew with MiXCR; each CDR3 protein has one entry. The data hold hundreds of thousands of distinct CDR3 sequences, with approximately 15% observed a single time. The sample was also linked to a second study, of T cells in Graves' hyperthyroidism and ophthalmopathy.

This TCR was sampled from a young woman with Graves disease. Sample: peripheral blood mononuclear cells (PBMCs), taken at new diagnosis, from a patient treated with antithyroid drugs. The chain couples TRBV28 to TRBJ2-7, with 8 bases that match TRBD1. Here the CDR3 DNA reads TGTGCCAGCAGTTTTCAGGGGGCAAACTGGGAGCAGTACTTC. It yields the protein CASSFQGANWEQYF.